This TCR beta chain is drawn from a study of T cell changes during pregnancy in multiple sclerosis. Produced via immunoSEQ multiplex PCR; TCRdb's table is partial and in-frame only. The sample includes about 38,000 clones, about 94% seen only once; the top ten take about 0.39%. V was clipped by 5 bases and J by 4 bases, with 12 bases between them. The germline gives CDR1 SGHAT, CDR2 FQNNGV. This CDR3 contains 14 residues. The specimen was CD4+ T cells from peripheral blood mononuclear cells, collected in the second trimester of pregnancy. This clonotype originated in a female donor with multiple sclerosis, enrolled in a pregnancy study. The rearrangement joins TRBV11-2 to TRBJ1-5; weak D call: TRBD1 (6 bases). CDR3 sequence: CASSLTTGNQPQHF. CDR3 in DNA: TGTGCCAGCAGCCTCACGACAGGTAATCAGCCCCAGCATTTT.